Listed here are 13 T cell receptor beta chains from one sample, sequenced in a study of blood T cells in healthy people across ages. The second PCR ran 7 to 11 cycles with a sample-barcoded 5' primer and J-beta primers. TCRdb re-called the 5' RACE reads through MiXCR, storing one row per CDR3 protein. The sample has more than 700,000 distinct CDR3 sequences, about half seen once. The sequenced sample consisted of blood. The receptors stem from a man at least 80 years old in good health.

This clonotype turned up a few times. This chain uses TRBV2 with TRBJ1-2; 7 positions match TRBD1. The CDR3 runs 13 residues. J lost 8 bases, V lost 2 bases, and 5 bases had no gene match. Germline CDR1 and CDR2: SNHLY and FYNNEI. The CDR3 nucleotides are TGTGCCAGCAGTGAACCAGGGGGTGCCGGCTACACCTTC. This codes for CASSEPGGAGYTF.

The chain uses TRBV5-4 and TRBJ2-7; 12 nucleotides agree with TRBD1. V shed 4 bases, J shed 7 bases, and the junction held 9 bases outside the gene matches. The CDR3 covers 15 residues. Germline V gives CDR1 SGHNT, CDR2 YYREEE (reference sequence). Here the CDR3 reads CASSAGTGGMNEQYF. The CDR3 nucleotides are TGTGCCAGCAGCGCCGGGACAGGGGGCATGAATGAGCAGTACTTC.

This clonotype came up a few times. This chain links TRBV29-1 with TRBJ2-1; tentatively, D is TRBD1 (5 bases). Germline V CDR1 and CDR2: SQVTM, ANQGSEA. The CDR3 has 11 residues. The V gene lost 6 bases and the J gene lost 9 bases, with 12 bases spanning the gap. The CDR3 DNA reads TGCAGCGTCCTGTGGGGCGGTGAGCAGTTCTTC. Protein sequence: CSVLWGGEQFF.

This clonotype was counted ten times or more. This rearrangement joins TRBV5-1 to TRBJ2-7, with D perhaps matching TRBD1 (5 bases). The V end was cut by 1 base, the J end by 5 bases, with 16 bases between. The CDR3 runs 15 residues. Germline V gene data show CDR1 as SGHRS and CDR2 as YFSETQ. CDR3 amino acids: CASSLSPGKANEQYF. CDR3 nucleotide sequence: TGCGCCAGCAGCTTGTCGCCAGGGAAAGCCAACGAGCAGTACTTC.

The chain is built from TRBV21-1 and TRBJ2-5; TRBD2 is the table's D call, not checked against the DNA. The J call may be incorrect, as the DNA end agrees better with TRBJ2-7. TRBV21-1 is a pseudogene. The CDR3 length is 17 residues. The CDR3 DNA sequence: TGTGCCAGCAGACCAAAGGAAGACCCTGGACTTATTTACGAGCAGTACTTC. It translates to CASRPKEDPGLIYEQYF.

In DNA form, the CDR3 reads TGTGCCATCACCGAGGACAGGGGAAGCGACGAGCAGTACTTC. Translated, it gives CAITEDRGSDEQYF. The chain couples TRBV10-3 to TRBJ2-7; TRBD1 aligns across 9 bases. The germline V gene has CDR1 ENHRY and CDR2 SYGVKD. The V gene end was trimmed by 7 bases and the J gene end by 5 bases; junction bases not matched to a gene: 9. The length of the CDR3 is 14 residues.

About this clonotype itself: A much larger clone differs from this one at a single base, so this may be a read error. The V gene is TRBV6-2 or TRBV6-3, the J gene TRBJ2-1, with D tentatively TRBD2 (6 bases). The CDR3 consists of 13 residues. The germline gives CDR1 MNHEY, CDR2 SVGEGT. Trimming stripped 5 bases from V and 7 bases from J, with 12 bases between. CDR3: CASSGDFQNEQFF. DNA of the CDR3: TGTGCCAGCAGTGGGGACTTTCAGAATGAGCAGTTCTTC.

The J gene is TRBJ2-1, the V gene TRBV2, with D tentatively TRBD2 (6 bases). Germline V gene data show CDR1 as SNHLY and CDR2 as FYNNEI. Between the trimmed V and J ends, which lost 3 bases and 8 bases, there was a span of 11 bases. The CDR3 covers 13 residues. CDR3 in DNA: TGTGCCAGCAGTGATGGGACTTCCGATGAGCAGTTCTTC. Translated, it gives CASSDGTSDEQFF.

The V call is TRBV20-1, the J call TRBJ2-3; 7 bases are a match to TRBD2. There are 16 residues in the CDR3. Trimming removed 0 bases from V and 12 bases from J; junction bases left unmatched: 18. Germline lookup yields CDR1 DFQATT and CDR2 SNEGSKA (reference sequence). The CDR3 is CSARDVGAGEAPHQYF. The CDR3 coding sequence is TGCAGTGCTAGAGATGTAGGCGCGGGAGAGGCCCCACACCAGTATTTT.

This clonotype was recorded a few times. The gene calls are TRBV7-6 and TRBJ2-6; D is undetermined. Germline loops: CDR1 SGHVS, CDR2 FNYEAQ. The length of the CDR3 is 17 residues. V was clipped by 5 bases and J by 0 bases, with 14 bases between them. This CDR3 is CASSLIPRSSGANVLTF. The CDR3, as DNA: TGTGCCAGCAGCCTAATTCCCCGAAGCTCTGGGGCCAACGTCCTGACTTTC.

The table lists this clonotype with a few counts. The chain recombines TRBV7-3 with TRBJ2-1; the D gene could be TRBD1 or TRBD2 (5 bases each). CDR1 and CDR2 (germline): SGHTA, FQGTGA. The CDR3 has 14 amino acids. The V end lost 2 bases, the J end lost 6 bases, and 11 bases lay between the germline ends. CDR3 sequence (DNA): TGTGCCAGCAGCTTAGGAACAGGAGGCAATGAGCAGTTCTTC. Protein sequence: CASSLGTGGNEQFF.

This chain uses TRBV20-1 with TRBJ2-7, with a possible D match to TRBD2 (5 bases). The end of the DNA aligns better with TRBJ2-4, so the J call may be wrong. The CDR3 consists of 13 residues. CDR1 and CDR2 from the germline V gene are DFQATT and SNEGSKA (reference sequence). The CDR3 is CRGRDHQTNIQYF. CDR3 DNA sequence: TGCAGGGGCCGGGATCACCAGACGAACATTCAGTACTTC.

The gene calls are TRBV29-1 and TRBJ2-7; weak D call: TRBD1 (5 bases). The CDR3 extends over 13 amino acids. V was shortened by 8 bases and J by 3 bases, with 17 bases between the two germline ends. CDR1 and CDR2 from the germline V gene are SQVTM and ANQGSEA. CDR3 DNA sequence: TGCAGCACATTGGACACCCCGGGCTACGAGCAGTACTTC. It codes for CSTLDTPGYEQYF.